Sequencing of this T cell receptor beta chain was carried out in a study of blood T cells in healthy people across ages. Study-level background: Per every two T cells, about one barcoded beta molecule was captured by template switching.

CDR3 length equals 16 residues. Trimming cost V 4 bases and J 1 base, with 15 bases left between them. To note about this clonotype: Its specificity is unknown.

PCR was performed a second time for roughly 6 to 12 cycles using a sample-barcoded 5' primer and a J-beta primer mix. TCRdb called the 5' RACE reads again in MiXCR, with one record for every CDR3 protein. The sample holds 750,000 to 950,000 distinct CDR3 sequences; 25% to 30% are singletons and the top ten take roughly 3.1%. Per sample, extraction of total RNA gave at least 5 micrograms in every case. Regarding the study as a whole: The unsorted PBMCs prevented any conclusive comparison of naive versus antigen-experienced cells.

These data were likewise used in another study, on T cells of mothers and their children. This second study notes: Primer M1S, used in the second PCR, introduced sample barcodes and 2-4 random nucleotides.

Sequences were obtained from blood. The source of this sequence is a boy between 10 and 17 years old in good health. The V and J genes are TRBV12-3 or TRBV12-4 and TRBJ2-3; possibly TRBD1 or TRBD2 for D (6 bases each). This chain's CDR3 is CASSWDRGLRTDTQYF. The CDR3 DNA is TGTGCCAGCAGTTGGGATCGGGGGCTACGCACAGATACGCAGTATTTT.